Sequencing of this T cell receptor (beta chain) was carried out in a study of Tregs in tolerant kidney transplant recipients. General study results and limits: Biological reproducibility was not directly addressed, but technical replication error appeared minimal. The small number of patients limits these findings pending further validation.

Trimming removed 1 base at V and 8 bases at J, with 7 bases between. Germline values: CDR1 SGDLS, CDR2 YYNGEE. This CDR3 region has 13 residues. Unstimulated Tregs (CD4+CD25+CD127-) and CD4+CD25- non-Tregs were sorted from PBMCs. Here immunoSEQ multiplex PCR was the method, and the copy in TCRdb shows in-frame clones only, minus some. The data hold some 100,000 clones, with about 90% observed a single time. This clone turned up a few times. Its matching antigen is unknown. The sample taken for sequencing was CD4+ T cells from blood. V gene TRBV9 combines with J gene TRBJ1-6, with D hard to call. This receptor was taken from a human donor in good health. CDR3 sequence reads: CASSVKKDSPLHF. CDR3 nucleotides: TGTGCCAGCAGCGTAAAAAAGGATTCACCCCTCCACTTT.